Listed below are T cell receptor beta chains from one sample, sequenced in a study of metastatic and nonmetastatic thyroid tumors. TCRdb re-clonotyped the PCR reads via MiXCR. This sample has roughly 35,000 clones, with roughly a sixth found just once. The sequencing input was blood. The receptors were gathered from a female donor with papillary thyroid cancer or a benign thyroid nodule (not recorded which). Some clones in this sample may be carry-over from other donors' samples. CDR3s leave out the opening cysteine and the closing phenylalanine or tryptophan. Each record gives: CDR3 protein, V gene, J gene, CDR3 length, clone size. Clone size is stated in some rows and not others, as once, few, many or a class when expanded.

CDR3aa: ASSRGWVRYTGGLF
v_gene: TRBV6-2/TRBV6-3
j_gene: TRBJ2-2
len: 14
abundance: -

CDR3aa: ASRQDYSGYT
v_gene: TRBV6-1
j_gene: TRBJ1-2
len: 10
abundance: many

CDR3aa: AISVGTVTQY
v_gene: TRBV10-2
j_gene: TRBJ2-3
len: 10
abundance: -

CDR3aa: ASIENRGKDTEAF
v_gene: TRBV6-1
j_gene: TRBJ1-1
len: 13
abundance: many

CDR3aa: ASRARGGAYEQY
v_gene: TRBV27
j_gene: TRBJ2-7
len: 12
abundance: few

CDR3aa: ASSIYTGSYEQY
v_gene: TRBV5-1
j_gene: TRBJ2-7
len: 12
abundance: many

CDR3aa: ASSQQPTNEKLF
v_gene: TRBV28
j_gene: TRBJ1-4
len: 12
abundance: many

CDR3aa: ASSLFWTSGSRRHNEQF
v_gene: TRBV28
j_gene: TRBJ2-1
len: 17
abundance: -

CDR3aa: ASSQTMSRGFGNTIY
v_gene: TRBV14
j_gene: TRBJ1-3
len: 15
abundance: -

CDR3aa: SAREGSPNYGYT
v_gene: TRBV20-1
j_gene: TRBJ1-2
len: 12
abundance: many

CDR3aa: ATSRGFRDGGTGELF
v_gene: TRBV15
j_gene: TRBJ2-2
len: 15
abundance: many